The subject of this entry is one T cell receptor beta chain. This record comes from a study of blood T cell repertoires in COVID-19. The wider study: Samples representing acute and convalescent COVID-19 were sourced from the United States, Italy and Spain.

The CDR3 has 14 residues. The germline CDR1 and CDR2 sequences are MNHNS and SASEGT. V shed 3 bases and J shed 6 bases, with 11 bases lying between them. Authors' analysis steps: The authors estimated nucleated cell counts from reference gene primer amplification. Sequenced by immunoSEQ multiplex PCR; TCRdb stores in-frame clones only, minus some. The V and J calls and clone size come from that table; D and trimming were worked out from the DNA. The sample holds roughly 190,000 clones, about 85% seen once. Sequencing was done on a sample of peripheral blood. The rearrangement links TRBV6-1 to TRBJ2-2; TRBD2 is a possible D gene (6 bases). This sequence originates from a woman aged 55 to 70 with acute or convalescent COVID-19. CDR3 sequence (DNA): TGTGCCAGCAGTGATCGCGGGGTCTCCGGGGAGCTGTTTTTT. Protein product: CASSDRGVSGELFF.